This passage covers 22 T cell receptor beta chains from one sample sequenced in a study of OX40 agonist ivuxolimab in advanced cancers. Sequencing was performed with immunoSEQ multiplex PCR; in TCRdb, only in-frame clones are kept and a portion is missing. The sample carries 60,000 to 85,000 clones, around 80% recorded once. The specimen was CD4+ or CD8+ T cells sorted from blood, collected in a trial of the OX40 agonist ivuxolimab. These receptors were taken from an adult with an advanced solid tumor such as melanoma, head and neck, liver or kidney cancer.

This chain joins TRBV6-6 and TRBJ1-1, with D possibly matching TRBD1 (6 bases). V was pared by 7 bases and J by 9 bases, with 27 bases between. The CDR3 contains 16 residues. From germline, CDR1 is MNHNY and CDR2 SVGAGI (reference sequence). CDR3 loop: CASTNDPGHRALKAFF. The CDR3 nucleotides read TGTGCCAGCACCAACGACCCGGGACATAGAGCCTTGAAAGCTTTCTTT.

The rearrangement links TRBV18 to TRBJ2-3; TRBD2 matches 9 bases. CDR1 is KGHSH and CDR2 is LQKENI in the germline V gene. Unmatched junction bases numbered 5, after V lost 5 bases and J lost 2 bases. This CDR3 is 15 amino acids long. CDR3 DNA sequence: TGTGCCAGCTCATCTTTAGCGGGGGACACAGATACGCAGTATTTT. This encodes CASSSLAGDTDTQYF.

This rearrangement joins TRBV21-1 to TRBJ2-3; whether TRBD2, the table's D call, matches the DNA was not checked. TRBV21-1 is shown as a pseudogene. The CDR3 runs to 18 residues. In DNA form, the CDR3 reads TGTGCCAGCAGCGCGCCCGGCGGGACTAGCACGGGCACAGATACGCAGTATTTT. This translates into CASSAPGGTSTGTDTQYF.

The J gene is TRBJ1-5, the V gene TRBV2; D ambiguous. Trimming removed 4 bases at V and 5 bases at J, with 6 bases between. The CDR3 is 12 amino acids. Germline CDR1 and CDR2: SNHLY and FYNNEI. The CDR3 here is CASSGLDQPQHF. The DNA of the CDR3 is TGTGCCAGCAGTGGACTTGATCAGCCCCAGCATTTT.

The chain uses TRBV7-2 and TRBJ1-5; D gene unclear. Germline lookup yields CDR1 SGHTA and CDR2 FQGNSA. This CDR3 spans 16 amino acids. Trimming left V 4 bases short and J 3 bases short, with 16 bases between. CDR3 in DNA: TGTGCCAGCAGCTCGGAGACGGGGAACTTCAATCAGCCCCAGCATTTT. Protein: CASSSETGNFNQPQHF.

The rearrangement uses TRBV29-1 and TRBJ1-1, with D possibly being TRBD1 (6 bases). Germline values: CDR1 SQVTM, CDR2 ANQGSEA. Trimming pared 7 bases from V and 5 bases from J, leaving 20 bases between. The CDR3 length is 14 residues. The CDR3: CSAIGGVPATEAFF. The CDR3 region has the DNA TGCAGCGCAATAGGGGGGGTTCCCGCGACTGAAGCTTTCTTT. The full variable domain, with the rest looked up from reference TRBV29-1 and TRBJ1-1, is SAVISQKPSRDICQRGTSLTIQCQVDSQVTMMFWYRQQPGQSLTLIATANQGSEATYESGFVIDKFPISRPNLTFSTLTVSNMSPEDSSIYLCSAIGGVPATEAFFGQGTRLTVV.

V and J are TRBV4-2 and TRBJ1-2, with 7 positions matching TRBD1. This CDR3 is built from 16 residues. The V gene's germline CDR1 is LGHNA and CDR2 YNFKEQ. V lost 3 bases, J lost 1 base, and 8 bases stayed unmatched. The DNA for the CDR3 is TGTGCCAGCAGCCAGGTGACAGGGAAGGGTAACTATGGCTACACCTTC. Translation gives CASSQVTGKGNYGYTF.

This sequence joins TRBV5-5 and TRBJ1-2, with D unresolved. Trimming cost V 4 bases and J 4 bases, with 14 bases left between them. CDR1 SGHKS and CDR2 YYEKEE come from the germline V gene (reference sequence). This CDR3 contains 14 residues. CDR3 residues: CASSPGLAGYGYTF. CDR3 coding DNA: TGTGCCAGCAGCCCCGGACTGGCGGGCTATGGCTACACCTTC.

The rearrangement uses TRBV6-1 and TRBJ1-3; the D gene is possibly TRBD1 (5 bases). Trimming removed 3 bases from V and 0 bases from J, with 12 bases in between. The CDR3 has 16 residues. CDR1 is MNHNS and CDR2 is SASEGT in the germline V gene. CDR3 sequence (DNA): TGTGCCAGCAGTGATATGGGGCAGGACTCTGGAAACACCATATATTTT. Amino acid sequence: CASSDMGQDSGNTIYF.

The chain links TRBV6-4 to TRBJ1-1; no clear D. This CDR3 contains 17 residues. The V end was cut by 1 base, the J end by 1 base, with 16 bases between. Germline V gene data show CDR1 as MRHNA and CDR2 as SNTAGT. CDR3 DNA: TGTGCCAGCAGTGACTTGGGGATGAGAGTGGGGAACACTGAAGCTTTCTTT. Its protein product is CASSDLGMRVGNTEAFF.

The rearrangement joins TRBV5-6 to TRBJ1-6; no firm D call. This CDR3 region has 16 residues. Trimming pared 6 bases from V and 0 bases from J, leaving 13 bases between. Per germline, CDR1 SGHDT and CDR2 YYEEEE. This CDR3 reads CASIKLQYSYNSPLHF. In DNA form, the CDR3 reads TGTGCCAGCATCAAGCTCCAGTACTCCTATAATTCACCCCTCCACTTT.

The chain is built from TRBV6-1 and TRBJ1-5; 7 bases are a match to TRBD1. The CDR3 covers 14 residues. Germline CDR1 and CDR2: MNHNS and SASEGT. V trimming: 5 bases; J trimming: 3 bases; junction bases outside the gene matches: 4. CDR3 region: CASSSGGVNQPQHF. For the CDR3, the DNA is TGTGCCAGCAGTTCAGGGGGAGTCAATCAGCCCCAGCATTTT.

This sequence joins TRBV5-1 and TRBJ1-6, with D uncertain. CDR1 and CDR2 from the germline V gene are SGHRS and YFSETQ. The CDR3 is made up of 14 amino acids. V lost 2 bases, J lost 9 bases, and 12 bases lay in between. The CDR3 DNA reads as TGCGCCAGCAGCTTTAAATCCGACGGTTCACCCCTCCACTTT. As protein: CASSFKSDGSPLHF. The full variable domain, in which reference TRBV5-1 and TRBJ1-6 provide the parts outside the CDR3, is KAGVTQTPRYLIKTRGQQVTLSCSPISGHRSVSWYQQTPGQGLQFLFEYFSETQRNKGNFPGRFSGRQFSNSRSEMNVSTLELGDSALYLCASSFKSDGSPLHFGNGTRLTVT.

This chain links TRBV7-9 with TRBJ2-1, with TRBD1 as a possible D gene (6 bases). V was pared by 0 bases and J by 0 bases, with 15 bases between. The CDR3 sequence is 18 residues long. Germline-derived CDR1 and CDR2 are SEHNR and FQNEAQ (reference sequence). CDR3 protein: CASSLAGRGKLSYNEQFF. CDR3 DNA: TGTGCCAGCAGCTTAGCGGGCAGGGGCAAGCTCTCCTACAATGAGCAGTTCTTC.

The chain joins TRBV27 to TRBJ1-3, with D unclear. Deletions cut 6 bases from V and 7 bases from J, with 13 bases between. This CDR3 has 13 amino acids. From germline, CDR1 is MNHEY and CDR2 SMNVEV (reference sequence). CDR3 DNA sequence: TGTGCCAGCAGAGAAGACCCTTGGAACACCATATATTTT. Residues: CASREDPWNTIYF.

The chain uses TRBV25-1 and TRBJ2-1, with TRBD2 matching 8 bases. The J segment lost 7 bases and the V segment lost 10 bases, leaving 9 bases of the junction unmatched. Germline CDR1 and CDR2: MGHDK and SYGVNS. The CDR3 is 13 residues long. CDR3 sequence: CATRAGGGNEQFF. The CDR3 nucleotides are TGTGCCACAAGGGCGGGGGGTGGAAATGAGCAGTTCTTC.

A remark on this clone: One end of the junction fails to match germline, which may point to a read error. This chain joins TRBV5-4 and TRBJ2-7; 7 bases agree with TRBD1. This CDR3 is 14 amino acids long. Germline assignment: CDR1 SGHNT and CDR2 YYREEE (reference sequence). In DNA, the CDR3 is TGCGCCAGCAGCCAAGAGACAGGGTCCTACGAGCAGTACTTC. Translated: CASSQETGSYEQYF.

The chain couples TRBV30 to TRBJ2-3, with 12 nucleotides matching TRBD1. The germline V gene has CDR1 GTSNPN and CDR2 SVGIG (reference sequence). After removal of 6 bases from V and 5 bases from J, the junction contained 6 bases not matched to a gene. This CDR3 is 14 amino acids long. The DNA for the CDR3 is TGTGCCTGCCTCCGGGACAGGGGGCGAGATACGCAGTATTTT. Its translation: CACLRDRGRDTQYF.

The V gene is TRBV18, the J gene TRBJ1-3; tentatively, D is TRBD1 (6 bases). CDR1 and CDR2 (germline): KGHSH, LQKENI. Trimming cost V 3 bases and J 0 bases, with 12 bases left between them. The CDR3 length is 16 residues. The CDR3 reads CASSPATGSSGNTIYF. The CDR3 region has the DNA TGTGCCAGCTCACCCGCCACAGGGAGCTCTGGAAACACCATATATTTT.

The gene calls are TRBV7-8 and TRBJ2-7; 7 nucleotides line up with TRBD1. V lost 5 bases, J lost 2 bases, and 6 bases stayed unmatched. Looked up from germline, CDR1 is SGHVS and CDR2 is FQNEAQ. There are 14 residues in the CDR3. CDR3: CASSLRTGPYEQYV. CDR3 sequence (DNA): TGTGCCAGCAGCCTCCGGACAGGCCCCTACGAGCAGTACGTC.

The chain couples TRBV4-1 to TRBJ2-2; a weak D match, TRBD2 (6 bases). The CDR3 loop spans 15 amino acids. Between the trimmed V and J ends, which lost 1 base and 6 bases, there was a span of 12 bases. Looked up from germline, CDR1 is MGHRA and CDR2 is YSYEKL. For the CDR3, the DNA is TGCGCCAGCAGCCAAGCGGGGGAGAAGGCCGGGGAGCTGTTTTTT. It encodes CASSQAGEKAGELFF.

The chain joins TRBV7-9 to TRBJ1-2, with 9 bases matching TRBD1. Germline CDR1 reads SEHNR; CDR2 reads FQNEAQ (reference sequence). J lost 4 bases, V lost 1 base, and 7 bases had no gene match. The CDR3 extends over 16 amino acids. DNA for the CDR3: TGTGCCAGCAGCTTAGTCGGGACAGGGATAATCTATGGCTACACCTTC. Encoded protein: CASSLVGTGIIYGYTF.